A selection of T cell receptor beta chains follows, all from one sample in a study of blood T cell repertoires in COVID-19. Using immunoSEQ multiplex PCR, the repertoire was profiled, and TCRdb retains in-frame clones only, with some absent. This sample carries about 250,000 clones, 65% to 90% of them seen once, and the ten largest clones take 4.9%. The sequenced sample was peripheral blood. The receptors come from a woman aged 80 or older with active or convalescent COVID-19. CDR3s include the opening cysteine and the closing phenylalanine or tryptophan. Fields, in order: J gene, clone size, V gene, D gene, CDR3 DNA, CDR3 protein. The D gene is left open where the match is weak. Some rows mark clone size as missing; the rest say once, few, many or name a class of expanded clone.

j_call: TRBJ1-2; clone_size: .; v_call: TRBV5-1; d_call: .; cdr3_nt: TGCGCCAGCAGCACGGGGGGGAATAACTATGGCTACACCTTC; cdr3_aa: CASSTGGNNYGYTF
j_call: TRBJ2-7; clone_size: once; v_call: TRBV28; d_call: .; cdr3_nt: TGTGCCAGCAGTTTATCGGCAGGCAGGTACGAGCAGTACTTC; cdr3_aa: CASSLSAGRYEQYF
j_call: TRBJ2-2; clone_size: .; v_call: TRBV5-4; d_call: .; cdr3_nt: TGTGCCAGCAGCATTCAGGGGAAGAGCGAGGAGCTGTTTTTT; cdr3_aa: CASSIQGKSEELFF
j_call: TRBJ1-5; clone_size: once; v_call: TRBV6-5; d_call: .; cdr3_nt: TGTGCCAGTGGATATCGGGATGGCCAGCCCCAGCATTTT; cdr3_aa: CASGYRDGQPQHF
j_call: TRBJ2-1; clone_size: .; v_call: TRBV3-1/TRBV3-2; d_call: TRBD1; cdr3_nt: TGTGCCAGCAGCCAACCGGGACAGGGAAACAATGAGCAGTTCTTC; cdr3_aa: CASSQPGQGNNEQFF
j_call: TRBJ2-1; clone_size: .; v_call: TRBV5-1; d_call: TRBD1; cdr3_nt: TGCGCCAGCAGCTTGGCCACCGCGACAGGGGTCGGTGAGCAGTTCTTC; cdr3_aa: CASSLATATGVGEQFF
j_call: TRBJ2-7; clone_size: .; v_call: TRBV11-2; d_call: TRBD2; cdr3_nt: TGTGCCAGCAGCCCCCTTGCCGGGGGGGCCGGGAGAGCGCAGTACTTC; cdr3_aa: CASSPLAGGAGRAQYF
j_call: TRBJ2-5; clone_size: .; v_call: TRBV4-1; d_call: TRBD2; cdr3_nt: TGCGCCAGCAGCCAACAGACTAGCGGGGTCCAAGAGACCCAGTACTTC; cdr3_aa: CASSQQTSGVQETQYF
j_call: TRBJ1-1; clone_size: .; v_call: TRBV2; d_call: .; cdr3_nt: TGTGCCAGCAGTGTGGACAGTAACACTGAAGCTTTCTTT; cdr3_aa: CASSVDSNTEAFF
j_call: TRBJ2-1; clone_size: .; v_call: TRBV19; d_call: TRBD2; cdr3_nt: TGTGCCAGTAGAGATGGACTAGCCTACAATGAGCAGTTCTTC; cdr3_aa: CASRDGLAYNEQFF
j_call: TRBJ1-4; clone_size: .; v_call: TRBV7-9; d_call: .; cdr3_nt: TGTGCCAGCAGCTTGGCAGCGGGAAAACTGTTTTTT; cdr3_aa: CASSLAAGKLFF
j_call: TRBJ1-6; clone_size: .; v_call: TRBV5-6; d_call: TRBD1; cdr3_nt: TGTGCCAGCAGCCCCCCGACAGGGGGAGGCGATTCACCCCTCCACTTT; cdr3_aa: CASSPPTGGGDSPLHF
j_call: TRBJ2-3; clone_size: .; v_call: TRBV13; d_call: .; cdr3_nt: TGTGCCAGCAGCTTAATGACGGCTAGCGCCACAGATACGCAGTATTTT; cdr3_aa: CASSLMTASATDTQYF
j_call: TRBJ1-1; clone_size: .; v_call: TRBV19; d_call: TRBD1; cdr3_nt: TGTGCCAGTGAGGACAGGGGCTTTAGAAAAGCTTTCTTT; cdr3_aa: CASEDRGFRKAFF
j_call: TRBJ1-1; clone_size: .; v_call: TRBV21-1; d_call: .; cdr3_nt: TGTGCCATCCAGTCAGGGGAGGGGACTGAAGCTTTCTTT; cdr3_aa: CAIQSGEGTEAFF
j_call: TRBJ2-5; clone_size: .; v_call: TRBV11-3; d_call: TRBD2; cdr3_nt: TGTGCCAGCAGCTTTATAGGCACGGGGGGACAAGAGACCCAGTACTTC; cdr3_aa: CASSFIGTGGQETQYF
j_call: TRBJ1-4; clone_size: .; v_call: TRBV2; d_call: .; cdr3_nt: TGTGCCAGCAGTCAGTCACCTGAAAAACTGTTTTTT; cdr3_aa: CASSQSPEKLFF
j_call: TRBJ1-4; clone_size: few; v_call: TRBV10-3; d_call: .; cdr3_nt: TGTGCCATCAGTGGGGGGGATAATGAAAAACTGTTTTTT; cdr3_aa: CAISGGDNEKLFF